The 10 T cell receptor beta chains in this list originate from one sample, sequenced in a study of blood T cell repertoires in COVID-19. Using immunoSEQ multiplex PCR, the repertoire was profiled, and TCRdb retains in-frame clones only, with some absent. The sample records 150,000 or so clones, approximately 93% being singletons. Specimen: peripheral blood. The source is a woman in her fifties or sixties with COVID-19, enrolled during active disease.

This clone appeared once. The chain has TRBV7-9 and TRBJ1-3, with no clear D. V was pared by 5 bases and J by 2 bases, with 7 bases between. Germline loops: CDR1 SEHNR, CDR2 FQNEAQ (reference sequence). The CDR3 is made up of 13 amino acids. Here the CDR3 reads CASSRDTGNTIYF. The CDR3 nucleotides read TGTGCCAGCAGCCGAGACACTGGAAACACCATATATTTT.

The chain joins TRBV6-5 to TRBJ1-2; TRBD1 aligns across 11 bases. The CDR3 has 15 residues. V trimming: 5 bases; J trimming: 3 bases; junction bases outside the gene matches: 5. Germline values: CDR1 MNHEY, CDR2 SVGAGI. The CDR3 reads CASSRDRGSDYGYTF. DNA for the CDR3: TGTGCCAGCAGTCGGGACAGGGGGTCAGACTATGGCTACACCTTC.

The rearrangement uses TRBV7-9 and TRBJ2-1; tentative D call: TRBD1 (6 bases). This CDR3 is 16 amino acids long. V shed 4 bases and J shed 0 bases, with 13 bases lying between them. The V gene's germline CDR1 is SEHNR and CDR2 FQNEAQ (reference sequence). The chain's CDR3 is CASSSRDTLSYNEQFF. The DNA for the CDR3 is TGTGCCAGCAGCTCTCGGGACACGCTCTCCTACAATGAGCAGTTCTTC.

V usage is TRBV5-6 and J usage is TRBJ2-5; the match to TRBD1 covers 8 bases. The CDR3 length is 15 residues. The germline gives CDR1 SGHDT, CDR2 YYEEEE. After removal of 5 bases from V and 0 bases from J, the junction contained 6 bases not matched to a gene. CDR3 loop: CASRLTGDYQETQYF. The CDR3 DNA sequence: TGTGCCAGCAGATTGACAGGGGACTACCAAGAGACCCAGTACTTC.

The chain links TRBV18 to TRBJ1-3, with 7 bases fitting TRBD1. In germline, CDR1 is KGHSH, CDR2 LQKENI. Trimming removed 5 bases from V and 0 bases from J; junction bases left unmatched: 7. This CDR3 region has 16 residues. The CDR3 DNA reads as TGTGCCAGCTCATCATCCCGGGACAGCTCTGGAAACACCATATATTTT. This codes for CASSSSRDSSGNTIYF.

The rearrangement uses TRBV4-2 and TRBJ1-2, with D possibly matching TRBD1 (5 bases). The CDR3 contains 17 residues. V was shortened by 1 base and J by 7 bases, with 22 bases between the two germline ends. Germline loops: CDR1 LGHNA, CDR2 YNFKEQ. This chain's CDR3 is CASSQVGPPTQGSGYTF. The CDR3, as DNA: TGTGCCAGCAGCCAAGTGGGCCCCCCGACCCAGGGTTCTGGCTACACCTTC.

The count of this clone is one. The chain joins TRBV7-2 to TRBJ2-2; 11 bases align to TRBD2. Germline V lookup: CDR1 SGHTA, CDR2 FQGNSA. V dropped 3 bases and J dropped 6; count of bases not matched to a gene: 0. The CDR3 is 14 residues long. CDR3 nucleotides: TGTGCCAGCAGCTTTAGCGGGGGGGCCGGGGAGCTGTTTTTT. Its translation is CASSFSGGAGELFF.

This chain joins TRBV30 and TRBJ1-5, with D perhaps TRBD1 (5 bases). The CDR3 runs to 12 residues. CDR1 and CDR2 from the germline V gene are GTSNPN and SVGIG (reference sequence). Trimming removed 1 base at V and 11 bases at J, with 12 bases between. Written as DNA, the CDR3 is TGTGCCTGGAGTGGGCAGGGAGGCGCCCAGCATTTT. Protein product: CAWSGQGGAQHF.

The chain recombines TRBV10-3 with TRBJ2-5, with D unclear. The germline V and J ends were trimmed by 6 bases and 0 bases, with 11 bases remaining between them. Germline CDR1 ENHRY, CDR2 SYGVKD. The CDR3 extends over 14 amino acids. CDR3 region: CAIREDINQETQYF. As DNA, the CDR3 is TGTGCCATCAGGGAAGACATAAACCAAGAGACCCAGTACTTC.

The chain is built from TRBV25-1 and TRBJ1-6; TRBD1 might be the D (5 bases). Germline CDR1 and CDR2: MGHDK and SYGVNS. The CDR3 has 15 residues. Trimming pared 3 bases from V and 7 bases from J, leaving 13 bases between. The CDR3 sequence is CASSESRGFNSPLHF. The CDR3 DNA is TGTGCCAGCAGTGAGAGTAGGGGATTCAATTCACCCCTCCACTTT.